These T cell receptor beta chains were read from a single sample in a study of shared clonotypes between healthy human individuals. TCRdb's table, derived via immunoSEQ multiplex PCR, lists solely in-frame clones and lacks some. Of about 2.4 million clones listed, roughly 93% are singletons. The sequencing sample was made of naive CD4+ T cells from PBMCs. The source is a man younger than 30 in good health. Some clones in this sample may be carry-over from other donors' samples. Each CDR3 is given with its conserved first and last residue. D genes are given only for firm matches. Rows may omit the clone size; those that give it use once, few, many or a size class.

j_call | d_call | clone_size | v_call | cdr3_nt | cdr3_aa
TRBJ1-2 | TRBD1 | NA | TRBV10-3 | TGTGCCATCAGTGCACAGGGGACTAACTATGGCTACACCTTC | CAISAQGTNYGYTF
TRBJ2-3 | NA | NA | TRBV5-1 | TGCGCCAGCAGCTTGGCCTGGGGTAGGCGAACAGATACGCAGTATTTT | CASSLAWGRRTDTQYF
TRBJ2-1 | NA | once | TRBV5-1 | TGCGCCAGCAGCTTGGTGGCGTCAGGGGATGAGCAGTTCTTC | CASSLVASGDEQFF
TRBJ2-2 | NA | NA | TRBV19 | TGTGCCAGTAGTTCCCGTGAGTACGGGGAGCTGTTTTTT | CASSSREYGELFF
TRBJ1-2 | TRBD1 | NA | TRBV5-1 | TGCGCCAGCAGCAAAATGACAGGGCTGGAGGACCATGGCTACACCTTC | CASSKMTGLEDHGYTF
TRBJ1-2 | NA | NA | TRBV4-3 | TGCGCCAGCAGCCAAGTAACAGATCAACCCGGCTACACCTTC | CASSQVTDQPGYTF
TRBJ2-7 | NA | NA | TRBV7-6 | TGTGCCAGCAGCCCCTCCGGGACACCTTCCTACGAGCAGTACTTC | CASSPSGTPSYEQYF
TRBJ1-1 | NA | once | TRBV7-9 | TGTGCCAGCAGCTTTGGTCAGGGAGCGGTGAACACTGAAGCTTTCTTT | CASSFGQGAVNTEAFF
TRBJ2-5 | NA | once | TRBV5-1 | TGCGCCAGCAGCTTAGGACTAGACAGGTCGAAGACCCAGTACTTC | CASSLGLDRSKTQYF
TRBJ2-7 | NA | NA | TRBV28 | TGTGCCAGCTCCACAGGGGGGGCAGCCTACGAGCAGTACTTC | CASSTGGAAYEQYF
TRBJ1-5 | TRBD1 | few | TRBV29-1 | TGCAGCGCCCGGACTACAGGGGTCAATCAGCCCCAGCATTTT | CSARTTGVNQPQHF
TRBJ2-2 | TRBD2 | NA | TRBV9 | TGTGCCAGCAGCGCCTCCGGGACTAGCGGGAGGGGGAACACCGGGGAGCTGTTTTTT | CASSASGTSGRGNTGELFF
TRBJ1-4 | NA | NA | TRBV2 | TGTGCCATCCGGGGGGACGGGGAAAAACTGTTTTTT | CAIRGDGEKLFF
TRBJ1-2 | TRBD1 | NA | TRBV5-1 | TGCGCCAGCACCACCCGACAGGGGAGGAACTATGGCTACACCTTC | CASTTRQGRNYGYTF
TRBJ1-1 | TRBD1 | NA | TRBV28 | TGTGCCAGCACACAAGGGGGCGAAGGTAACACTGAAGCTTTCTTT | CASTQGGEGNTEAFF
TRBJ2-1 | NA | NA | TRBV9 | TGTGCCAGCAGCGCACAGGCCCTCTACAATGAGCAGTTCTTC | CASSAQALYNEQFF
TRBJ1-6 | TRBD1 | NA | TRBV18 | TGTGCCAGCTCACCGGACAGGGTGAACTCACCCCTCCACTTT | CASSPDRVNSPLHF
TRBJ2-7 | NA | NA | TRBV2 | TGTGCCAGCAGTCTCGAGGACGGTCCCTACGAGCAGTACTTC | CASSLEDGPYEQYF
TRBJ2-7 | TRBD2 | NA | TRBV5-4 | TGTGCCAGCAGCTTGTTCGGCGGGAGCTCCTACGAGCAGTACTTC | CASSLFGGSSYEQYF
TRBJ1-1 | NA | once | TRBV7-3 | TGTGCCAGCAGCTTCCTCGGGGGTGAAGCTTTCTTT | CASSFLGGEAFF
TRBJ1-1 | NA | NA | TRBV5-1 | TGCGCCAGCAGGACGGCAGGGATCTCCACTGAAGCTTTCTTT | CASRTAGISTEAFF
TRBJ2-3 | TRBD2 | NA | TRBV18 | TGTGCCAGCTCACCACCGGAGCGGGGGAGTTTTGGAACAGATACGCAGTATTTT | CASSPPERGSFGTDTQYF
TRBJ2-2 | TRBD2 | NA | TRBV28 | TGTGCCAGCACTGTGACTAGCGGGAGGTCGAACACCGGGGAGCTGTTTTTT | CASTVTSGRSNTGELFF
TRBJ1-5 | NA | once | TRBV2 | TGTGCCAGCAGTGAAAGTTCCACCCCCCAGCCCCAGCATTTT | CASSESSTPQPQHF
TRBJ1-1 | NA | NA | TRBV5-8 | TGTGCCAGCAGCTTGGGACGCGCTACCCTCCCCTACTTT | CASSLGRATLPYF
TRBJ1-4 | TRBD1 | NA | TRBV4-1 | TGCGCCAGCAGCCAAGAGTGGACAGGTTACGAAAAACTGTTTTTT | CASSQEWTGYEKLFF
TRBJ1-2 | NA | NA | TRBV25-1 | TGTGCCAGCACTCAAACAGGTTTAGGCTACACCTTC | CASTQTGLGYTF
TRBJ2-7 | TRBD2 | NA | TRBV5-5 | TGTGCCAGCAGCTTGCTGGGGACTATGACCTACGAGCAGTACTTC | CASSLLGTMTYEQYF
TRBJ2-5 | TRBD1 | NA | TRBV2 | TGTGCCAGCAGTGCGGACAGGCTCGGGGAGACCCAGTACTTC | CASSADRLGETQYF
TRBJ2-2 | NA | NA | TRBV7-9 | TGTGCCAGCAGCCTCGAGTACACCGGGGAGCTGTTTTTT | CASSLEYTGELFF
TRBJ1-2 | TRBD1 | NA | TRBV29-1 | TGCAGCGTTGAAGAACCAACAGGGGCGCGCTATGGCTACACCTTC | CSVEEPTGARYGYTF
TRBJ2-1 | NA | NA | TRBV7-2 | TGTGCCAGCAGCTTAATGCCCGGGCACAATGAGCAGTTCTTC | CASSLMPGHNEQFF
TRBJ1-1 | NA | NA | TRBV6-1 | TGTGCCAGCAGCTGGGGACCTGGCGCTGAAGCTTTCTTT | CASSWGPGAEAFF
TRBJ2-7 | NA | NA | TRBV6-5 | TGTGCCAGCAGCCCGATGAGGGACAAGCGCTACGAGCAGTACTTC | CASSPMRDKRYEQYF
TRBJ1-3 | NA | once | TRBV4-1 | TGCGCCAGCAGCCGCCGAGGACAGAGCTCTGGAAACACCATATATTTT | CASSRRGQSSGNTIYF
TRBJ2-7 | TRBD1 | NA | TRBV28 | TGTGCCAGCGCTCGACAGGGGGCGTGGGAGCAGTACTTC | CASARQGAWEQYF
TRBJ1-5 | TRBD1 | many | TRBV2 | TGTGCCAGCAGTGGGACAGGGGGCAATCAGCCCCAGCATTTT | CASSGTGGNQPQHF
TRBJ1-5 | TRBD1 | once | TRBV7-2 | TGTGCCAGCAGCTTTCTGAGGGACAGCAGCAATCAGCCCCAGCATTTT | CASSFLRDSSNQPQHF
TRBJ1-1 | NA | NA | TRBV6-5 | TGTGCCAGCAGAGACCGGCAGAACACTGAAGCTTTCTTT | CASRDRQNTEAFF
TRBJ2-7 | TRBD1 | NA | TRBV5-1 | TGCGCCAGCAGCTTAAGTTTCGGTGGTTCCAGGGGGCTTTACGAGCAGTACTTC | CASSLSFGGSRGLYEQYF
TRBJ2-2 | TRBD1 | NA | TRBV29-1 | TGCAGCGTTCGGGACAGGGTGAACACCGGGGAGCTGTTTTTT | CSVRDRVNTGELFF
TRBJ2-2 | NA | NA | TRBV18 | TGTGCCAGCTCTCGACCCGGGGAGCTGTTTTTT | CASSRPGELFF